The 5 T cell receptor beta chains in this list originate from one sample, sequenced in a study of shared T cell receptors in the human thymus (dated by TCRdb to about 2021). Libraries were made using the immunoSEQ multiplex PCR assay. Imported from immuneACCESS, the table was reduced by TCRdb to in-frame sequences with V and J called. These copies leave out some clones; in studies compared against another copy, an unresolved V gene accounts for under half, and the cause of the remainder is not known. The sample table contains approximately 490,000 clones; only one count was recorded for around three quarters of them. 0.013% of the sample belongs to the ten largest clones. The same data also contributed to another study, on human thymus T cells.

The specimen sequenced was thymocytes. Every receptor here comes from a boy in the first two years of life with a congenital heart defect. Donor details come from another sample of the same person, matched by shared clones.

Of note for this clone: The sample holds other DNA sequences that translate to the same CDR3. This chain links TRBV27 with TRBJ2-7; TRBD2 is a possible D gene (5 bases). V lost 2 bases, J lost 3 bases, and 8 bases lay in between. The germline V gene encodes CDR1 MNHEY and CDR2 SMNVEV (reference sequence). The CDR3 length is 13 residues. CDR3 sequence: CASSLRGSYEQYF. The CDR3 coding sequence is TGTGCCAGCAGTTTACGGGGAAGCTACGAGCAGTACTTC.

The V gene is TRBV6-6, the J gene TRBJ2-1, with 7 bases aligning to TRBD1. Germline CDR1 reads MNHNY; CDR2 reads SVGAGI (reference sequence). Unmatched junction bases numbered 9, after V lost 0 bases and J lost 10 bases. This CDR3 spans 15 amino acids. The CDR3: CASSYSSAGGDEQFF. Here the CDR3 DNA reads TGTGCCAGCAGTTACTCATCGGCAGGGGGAGACGAGCAGTTCTTC.

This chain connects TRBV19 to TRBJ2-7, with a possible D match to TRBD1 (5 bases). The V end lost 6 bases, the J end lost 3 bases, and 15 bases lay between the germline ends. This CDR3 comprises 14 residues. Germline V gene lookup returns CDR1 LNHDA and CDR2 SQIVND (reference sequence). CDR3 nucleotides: TGTGCCAGTAGCCTGACAGATTTGGACTACGAGCAGTACTTC. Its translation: CASSLTDLDYEQYF.

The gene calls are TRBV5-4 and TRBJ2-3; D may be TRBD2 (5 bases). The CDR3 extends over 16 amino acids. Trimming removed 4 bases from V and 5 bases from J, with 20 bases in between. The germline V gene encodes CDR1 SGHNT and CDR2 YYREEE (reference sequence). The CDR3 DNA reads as TGTGCCAGCAGCCCGCTTCGGGGTGAGGTGGGAGATACGCAGTATTTT. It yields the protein CASSPLRGEVGDTQYF.

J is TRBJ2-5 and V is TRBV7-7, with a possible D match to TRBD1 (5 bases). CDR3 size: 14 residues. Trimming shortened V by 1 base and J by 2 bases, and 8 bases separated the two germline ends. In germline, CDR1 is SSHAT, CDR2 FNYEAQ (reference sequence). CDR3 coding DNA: TGTGCCAGCAGCTTAGAAGGGGTACAAGAGACCCAGTACTTC. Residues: CASSLEGVQETQYF.